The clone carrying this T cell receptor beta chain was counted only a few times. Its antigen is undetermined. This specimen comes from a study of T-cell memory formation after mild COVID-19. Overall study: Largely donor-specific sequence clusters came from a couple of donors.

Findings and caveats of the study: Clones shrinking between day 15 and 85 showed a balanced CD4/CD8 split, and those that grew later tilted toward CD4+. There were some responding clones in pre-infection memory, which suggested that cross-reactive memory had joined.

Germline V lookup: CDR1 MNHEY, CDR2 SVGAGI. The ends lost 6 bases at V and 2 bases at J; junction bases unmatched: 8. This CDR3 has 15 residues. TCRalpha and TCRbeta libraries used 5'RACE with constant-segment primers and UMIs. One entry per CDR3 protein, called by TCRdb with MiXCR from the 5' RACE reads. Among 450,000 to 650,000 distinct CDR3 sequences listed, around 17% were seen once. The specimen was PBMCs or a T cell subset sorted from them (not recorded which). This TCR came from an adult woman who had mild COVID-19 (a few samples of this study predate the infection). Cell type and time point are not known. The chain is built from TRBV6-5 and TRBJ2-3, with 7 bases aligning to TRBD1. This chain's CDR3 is CASSLGQAATDTQYF. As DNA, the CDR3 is TGTGCCAGCAGCCTAGGACAGGCGGCCACAGATACGCAGTATTTT.